What follows are 21 T cell receptor beta chains derived from one specimen sequenced in a study of T cells in Graves' hyperthyroidism and ophthalmopathy. The TCR beta CDR3 regions underwent amplification using RNA transcripts as the source. Primed by the HTBI set, a first-round RT-PCR was run on the TCR CDR3. In TCRdb, the multiplex PCR reads were re-called with MiXCR into one record per CDR3 protein. The sample carries some 600,000 distinct CDR3 sequences, 40% to 55% recorded once. The sequenced sample was peripheral blood or thyroid tissue (not recorded which). The receptors were sampled from a woman between 18 and 29 years old with Graves' hyperthyroidism.

The chain recombines TRBV7-2 with TRBJ2-7; D may be TRBD1 (5 bases). CDR3 size: 14 residues. CDR1 is SGHTA and CDR2 is FQGNSA in the germline V gene. The germline V and J ends were trimmed by 2 bases and 1 base, with 9 bases remaining between them. DNA of the CDR3: TGTGCCAGCAGCTTAAACCGACAGTCCTACGAGCAGTACTTC. Protein sequence: CASSLNRQSYEQYF.

The J gene is TRBJ1-2, the V gene TRBV10-3; tentative D call: TRBD1 (6 bases). V was shortened by 9 bases and J by 3 bases, with 17 bases between the two germline ends. The CDR3 sequence is 14 residues long. Looked up from germline, CDR1 is ENHRY and CDR2 is SYGVKD. The CDR3 sequence is CAIDRTDGDYGYTF. CDR3 DNA sequence: TGTGCCATTGACCGGACAGATGGGGACTATGGCTACACCTTC.

This clonotype has a handful of counts. The chain recombines TRBV12-3 or TRBV12-4 with TRBJ1-1; D gene ambiguous. V dropped 1 base and J dropped 0 bases, with 9 bases sitting between them. The CDR3 runs 15 residues. DNA for the CDR3: TGTGCCAGCAGTTTAGAGGTAGCCATGAACACTGAAGCTTTCTTT. Translating gives CASSLEVAMNTEAFF.

The chain combines TRBV9 with TRBJ2-7, with TRBD2 matching over 8 bases. Germline CDR1 is SGDLS and CDR2 is YYNGEE. The CDR3 runs 15 residues. Germline trimming cut 4 bases from V and 0 bases from J; bases unmatched to any gene: 6. Written as DNA, the CDR3 is TGTGCCAGCAGCCACGGGAGCGGGAGCTCCTACGAGCAGTACTTC. This codes for CASSHGSGSSYEQYF.

V usage is TRBV20-1 and J usage is TRBJ1-1; 12 positions agree with TRBD1. Germline V gene lookup returns CDR1 DFQATT and CDR2 SNEGSKA (reference sequence). The V segment lost 6 bases and the J segment 6 bases; nucleotides outside the gene matches: 14. There are 16 residues in the CDR3. CDR3 in DNA: TGCAGTGCGACCGGGACAGGGGGCCGCAAGGATTCTGAAGCTTTCTTT. Translation gives CSATGTGGRKDSEAFF.

This clonotype was detected only a few times. The rearrangement joins TRBV7-2 to TRBJ2-5; no definite D call. There are 16 residues in the CDR3. Germline values: CDR1 SGHTA, CDR2 FQGNSA. V shed 5 bases and J shed 2 bases, with 18 bases lying between them. The CDR3 region has the DNA TGTGCCAGCAGCCAAGCAAGGACGTGGAATCAAGAGACCCAGTACTTC. As protein: CASSQARTWNQETQYF.

The chain carries TRBV19 and TRBJ1-1; no definite D call. V lost 7 bases and J lost 0, with 9 bases in between. This CDR3 contains 13 residues. Germline V gives CDR1 LNHDA, CDR2 SQIVND (reference sequence). The CDR3, as DNA: TGTGCCAGTACGGGCGAAATGAACACTGAAGCTTTCTTT. This codes for CASTGEMNTEAFF.

This clonotype was observed a handful of times. This chain joins TRBV2 and TRBJ1-1; TRBD1 is a possible D gene (5 bases). CDR1 is SNHLY, CDR2 FYNNEI, per germline. V lost 7 bases to trimming and J lost 3 bases, with 15 bases between them. This CDR3 has 14 amino acids. Here the CDR3 reads CASTLGLGDTEAFF. In DNA, the CDR3 is TGTGCCAGCACTCTGGGGCTGGGGGACACTGAAGCTTTCTTT. Together with reference TRBV2 and TRBJ1-1, the CDR3 gives the full variable domain: EPEVTQTPSHQVTQMGQEVILRCVPISNHLYFYWYRQILGQKVEFLVSFYNNEISEKSEIFDDQFSVERPDGSNFTLKIRSTKLEDSAMYFCASTLGLGDTEAFFGQGTRLTVV.

This clonotype was seen more than once but under ten times. The gene calls are TRBV24-1 and TRBJ1-1; the D gene is possibly TRBD1 (5 bases). This CDR3 contains 14 residues. Trimming removed 10 bases from V and 1 base from J, with 15 bases in between. Germline V gene lookup returns CDR1 KGHDR and CDR2 SFDVKD. The CDR3 coding sequence is TGTGCCACGGTGGGCGGGGCGAAGAACACTGAAGCTTTCTTT. Protein sequence: CATVGGAKNTEAFF.

The chain joins TRBV6-1 to TRBJ1-2; 7 bases are shared with TRBD1. Trimming removed 5 bases from V and 0 bases from J; junction bases left unmatched: 3. The CDR3 runs 14 residues. Per germline, CDR1 MNHNS and CDR2 SASEGT. CDR3 region: CASSHRGSNYGYTF. In DNA, the CDR3 is TGTGCCAGCAGTCACAGGGGTTCTAACTATGGCTACACCTTC.

The V and J genes are TRBV25-1 and TRBJ1-2; TRBD1 is a possible D gene (5 bases). V dropped 6 bases and J dropped 3 bases, with 11 bases sitting between them. Germline V CDR1 and CDR2: MGHDK, SYGVNS. The CDR3 contains 13 residues. CDR3 DNA sequence: TGTGCCAGCAGGGGCCGGGGGGACTATGGCTACACCTTC. It codes for CASRGRGDYGYTF.

Concerning this clonotype itself: This may stem from a read error, because a much larger clone lies one nucleotide away. The chain is built from TRBV5-1 and TRBJ1-5, with TRBD1 matching over 7 bases. The CDR3 is 17 amino acids. With V trimmed by 4 bases and J by 0 bases, 10 bases remained unmatched. Germline CDR1 SGHRS, CDR2 YFSETQ. CDR3 bases: TGCGCCAGCAGCCTGGGACAGAGCCATTATAGCAATCAGCCCCAGCATTTT. It is translated as CASSLGQSHYSNQPQHF.

V usage is TRBV11-2 and J usage is TRBJ2-7; 7 bases match TRBD2. Germline-derived CDR1 and CDR2 are SGHAT and FQNNGV. The CDR3 length is 13 residues. The CDR3 region is CAREAAGAYEQYF. The CDR3 DNA sequence: TGTGCTAGAGAGGCCGCGGGAGCCTACGAGCAGTACTTC.

The chain carries TRBV6-5 and TRBJ1-4; tentative D call: TRBD1 (5 bases). This CDR3 spans 14 amino acids. V lost 5 bases and J 8 bases, leaving 15 bases between the germline ends. CDR1 and CDR2 from the germline V gene are MNHEY and SVGAGI. CDR3 sequence reads: CASSHGTGGEKLFF. CDR3 nucleotide sequence: TGTGCCAGCAGTCACGGGACGGGGGGAGAAAAACTGTTTTTT.

The V and J genes are TRBV10-3 and TRBJ1-2; D might be TRBD1 (5 bases). The ends were cut back, 7 bases at V and 5 bases at J, with 20 bases in the middle. Germline V CDR1 and CDR2: ENHRY, SYGVKD. The CDR3 loop spans 15 amino acids. Written as DNA, the CDR3 is TGTGCCATCAAGAGAAACAGGCCACCGGGGTATGGCTACACCTTC. The encoded protein is CAIKRNRPPGYGYTF.

The rearrangement uses TRBV15 and TRBJ2-7, with D unresolved. Germline CDR1 reads LNHNV; CDR2 reads YYDKDF (reference sequence). The CDR3 consists of 15 residues. Trimming removed 0 bases at V and 0 bases at J, with 9 bases between. The DNA of the CDR3 is TGTGCCACCAGCAGAGATCGATGGAGCTCCTACGAGCAGTACTTC. It specifies CATSRDRWSSYEQYF.

The chain carries TRBV14 and TRBJ2-7, with 10 positions matching TRBD1. J lost 6 bases, V lost 0 bases, and 5 bases had no gene match. Germline V gene data show CDR1 as SGHDN and CDR2 as FVKESK. The CDR3 has 15 residues. The CDR3 sequence: CASSQDGTGVPEQYF. CDR3 DNA sequence: TGTGCCAGCAGCCAAGATGGGACAGGGGTCCCCGAGCAGTACTTC. Full variable domain (missing parts from reference TRBV14 and TRBJ2-7): EAGVTQFPSHSVIEKGQTVTLRCDPISGHDNLYWYRRVMGKEIKFLLHFVKESKQDESGMPNNRFLAERTGGTYSTLKVQPAELEDSGVYFCASSQDGTGVPEQYFGPGTRLTVT.

Of note for this clonotype: This could be a read error, since a much larger clone is one nucleotide away. The V call is TRBV2, the J call TRBJ2-2, with 12 nucleotides matching TRBD2. CDR1 is SNHLY, CDR2 FYNNEI, per germline. V dropped 2 bases and J dropped 0; count of bases not matched to a gene: 1. The CDR3 is 17 residues long. The CDR3 protein is CASSEPSGRANTGELFF. The CDR3 coding sequence is TGTGCCAGCAGTGAACCTAGCGGGAGGGCGAACACCGGGGAGCTGTTTTTT.

The chain has TRBV29-1 and TRBJ2-7; D is unclear. The CDR3 runs to 13 residues. Germline CDR1 SQVTM, CDR2 ANQGSEA. V lost 3 bases, J lost 0 bases, and 9 bases lay in between. The CDR3, as DNA: TGCAGCGTTGATGGTACCTACTCCTACGAGCAGTACTTC. Its translation: CSVDGTYSYEQYF.

In regard to this clonotype: A much larger clone is a single base away; this may be a read error. The V and J genes are TRBV7-6 and TRBJ2-7; perhaps TRBD2 as D (6 bases). CDR1 is SGHVS and CDR2 is FNYEAQ in the germline V gene. The CDR3 consists of 12 residues. CDR3 protein: CASSLAGGEQCF. The DNA for the CDR3 is TGTGCCAGCAGCTTGGCCGGCGGGGAGCAGTGCTTC.

Worth noting for this clonotype: Here the CDR3 omits its conserved ending phenylalanine or tryptophan, so a read error is the likely source. The chain couples TRBV7-3 to TRBJ1-1; 7 nucleotides align to TRBD1. Germline lookup yields CDR1 SGHTA and CDR2 FQGTGA. Germline trimming cut 3 bases from V and 5 bases from J; bases unmatched to any gene: 6. This CDR3 is 14 amino acids long. For the CDR3, the DNA is TGTGCCAGCAGCTTCACCCGGGACAGTACTGAAGCTTTCCTT. As protein: CASSFTRDSTEAFL.